These 24 T cell receptor beta chains share one sample of origin, sequenced in a study of response to subunit inactivated influenza vaccine. TCRdb called the RT-PCR reads again in MiXCR, with one record for every CDR3 protein. Of around 250,000 distinct CDR3 sequences in the sample, 10% to 15% were seen once. Sequenced here: non-naive T cells sorted from PBMCs, sampled less than 15 days before vaccination. The receptors were sampled from a man over 45 who received an inactivated influenza vaccine.

The chain uses TRBV5-1 and TRBJ2-3; D may be TRBD1 (5 bases). The germline V and J ends were trimmed by 0 bases and 5 bases, with 13 bases remaining between them. Germline CDR1 is SGHRS and CDR2 is YFSETQ. The CDR3 consists of 15 residues. This CDR3 reads CASSLGGRAGDTQYF. CDR3 sequence (DNA): TGCGCCAGCAGCTTGGGGGGCAGGGCAGGAGATACGCAGTATTTT. Full variable domain (remainder filled in from reference TRBV5-1 and TRBJ2-3): KAGVTQTPRYLIKTRGQQVTLSCSPISGHRSVSWYQQTPGQGLQFLFEYFSETQRNKGNFPGRFSGRQFSNSRSEMNVSTLELGDSALYLCASSLGGRAGDTQYFGPGTRLTVL.

This clonotype was counted many times. J is TRBJ1-6 and V is TRBV7-2; 7 bases map to TRBD1. Germline loops: CDR1 SGHTA, CDR2 FQGNSA. There are 14 residues in the CDR3. V shed 1 base, J shed 9 bases, and the junction held 3 bases outside the gene matches. The CDR3 nucleotides are TGTGCCAGCAGCTTAGGTCCAGGGGGTTCACCCCTCCACTTT. It encodes CASSLGPGGSPLHF.

In this sample, this clonotype turned up many times. The rearrangement joins TRBV29-1 to TRBJ1-1; no firm D call. V lost 4 bases, J lost 1 base, and 16 bases lay in between. Germline lookup yields CDR1 SQVTM and CDR2 ANQGSEA. This CDR3 region has 15 residues. CDR3 region: CSVGPRMRTNTEAFF. The CDR3 DNA is TGCAGCGTTGGCCCCAGGATGAGGACGAACACTGAAGCTTTCTTT.

This clonotype was detected many times. This chain links TRBV5-1 with TRBJ1-1, with D unresolved. Germline CDR1 reads SGHRS; CDR2 reads YFSETQ. The CDR3 totals 14 residues. The V end lost 0 bases, the J end lost 7 bases, and 13 bases lay between the germline ends. CDR3 in amino acids: CASSLVLAGNEAFF. CDR3 bases: TGCGCCAGCAGCTTGGTCTTGGCAGGCAATGAAGCTTTCTTT.

The chain employs TRBV7-2 and TRBJ1-5; D remains unclear. The CDR3 runs 15 residues. V gave up 1 base and J gave up 5 bases, with 12 bases separating them. CDR1 is SGHTA and CDR2 is FQGNSA in the germline V gene. CDR3 loop: CASSLVGYSDQPQHF. DNA for the CDR3: TGTGCCAGCAGCTTAGTGGGGTATTCGGATCAGCCCCAGCATTTT. Based on the CDR3 plus reference TRBV7-2 and TRBJ1-5, the full variable domain is GAGVSQSPSNKVTEKGKDVELRCDPISGHTALYWYRQSLGQGLEFLIYFQGNSAPDKSGLPSDRFSAERTGGSVSTLTIQRTQQEDSAVYLCASSLVGYSDQPQHFGDGTRLSIL.

This clonotype was seen repeatedly, ten times or more. This sequence joins TRBV5-1 and TRBJ2-2; 10 nucleotides line up with TRBD1. V was pared by 4 bases and J by 14 bases, with 20 bases of the junction left unmatched. The V gene's germline CDR1 is SGHRS and CDR2 YFSETQ. There are 17 residues in the CDR3. CDR3 loop: CASSPAHHVGTGDILFF. Here the CDR3 DNA reads TGCGCCAGCAGCCCAGCCCATCACGTCGGGACAGGGGATATACTGTTTTTT.

The chain recombines TRBV5-1 with TRBJ2-3, with 10 bases fitting TRBD2. In germline, CDR1 is SGHRS, CDR2 YFSETQ. The trim removed 4 bases at V and 2 bases at J, leaving 7 bases unmatched. This CDR3 is built from 16 residues. The CDR3 reads CASSTASGSNTDTQYF. CDR3 in DNA: TGCGCCAGCAGCACTGCTAGCGGGAGTAACACAGATACGCAGTATTTT.

The V and J genes are TRBV7-9 and TRBJ2-1, with 8 bases that match TRBD2. Trimming took 1 base from V and 6 from J; bases not matched to a gene: 5. CDR1 is SEHNR and CDR2 is FQNEAQ in the germline V gene (reference sequence). The CDR3 sequence is 15 residues long. The CDR3 DNA is TGTGCCAGCAGCTTAGGCGGGGGGATGGGCAATGAGCAGTTCTTC. It codes for CASSLGGGMGNEQFF.

V is TRBV15 and J is TRBJ2-7; D gene uncertain. V lost 0 bases to trimming and J lost 4 bases, with 4 bases between them. This CDR3 comprises 12 residues. The V gene's germline CDR1 is LNHNV and CDR2 YYDKDF (reference sequence). The CDR3 is CATSRDNYEQYF. In nucleotides, the CDR3 is TGTGCCACCAGCAGAGATAATTACGAGCAGTACTTC.

This clonotype was counted between two and nine times. The rearrangement uses TRBV6-1 and TRBJ1-5; 8 nucleotides agree with TRBD1. Germline CDR1 reads MNHNS; CDR2 reads SASEGT. This CDR3 contains 15 residues. V gave up 6 bases and J gave up 7 bases; unmatched junction bases: 11. The DNA of the CDR3 is TGTGCCAGCAGCCCCGGTCGGACAGGGACACAGCCCCAGCATTTT. Translating it yields CASSPGRTGTQPQHF.

The gene calls are TRBV15 and TRBJ2-5; D uncertain. Trimming cost V 3 bases and J 4 bases, with 6 bases left between them. The germline CDR1 and CDR2 sequences are LNHNV and YYDKDF (reference sequence). This CDR3 is 12 amino acids long. CDR3 loop: CATSSSAETQYF. CDR3 in DNA: TGTGCCACCAGCAGCTCCGCAGAGACCCAGTACTTC.

This clonotype was found many times. The chain carries TRBV20-1 and TRBJ1-2; 9 bases fit TRBD1. Germline CDR1 reads DFQATT; CDR2 reads SNEGSKA (reference sequence). Trimming at V came to 6 bases and at J to 4 bases, leaving 3 bases not matched to a gene. The CDR3 totals 12 residues. The CDR3 here is CSARDRAYGYTF. The CDR3 DNA follows: TGCAGTGCAAGGGACAGGGCCTATGGCTACACCTTC.

This chain uses TRBV28 with TRBJ1-1, with D hard to call. Germline V gene lookup returns CDR1 MDHEN and CDR2 SYDVKM. The V and J ends lost 2 bases and 7 bases respectively, with 5 bases between them. The CDR3 has 11 residues. This CDR3 reads CASSLTSEAFF. The CDR3 nucleotides are TGTGCCAGCAGTTTAACCAGTGAAGCTTTCTTT.

This clonotype has more than one count but fewer than ten. The rearrangement joins TRBV18 to TRBJ2-2, with D tentatively TRBD1 (6 bases). Trimming took off 4 bases at V and 4 bases at J, with 10 bases between the two ends. The CDR3 consists of 14 residues. Germline CDR1 KGHSH, CDR2 LQKENI. DNA of the CDR3: TGTGCCAGCTCACGGGACACCGCCACCGGGGAGCTGTTTTTT. This gives the protein CASSRDTATGELFF.

The chain employs TRBV18 and TRBJ1-4; 7 bases are shared with TRBD1. The CDR3 spans 14 residues. The V segment lost 5 bases and the J segment 4 bases; nucleotides outside the gene matches: 4. Germline assignment: CDR1 KGHSH and CDR2 LQKENI. The CDR3 DNA reads as TGTGCCAGCTCAGGGACAGCCAATAATGAAAAACTGTTTTTT. Protein: CASSGTANNEKLFF.

This clonotype occurred a few times. The rearrangement links TRBV5-5 to TRBJ1-2, with D uncertain. This CDR3 region has 11 residues. V lost 5 bases and J lost 10, with 12 bases in between. In germline, CDR1 is SGHKS, CDR2 YYEKEE (reference sequence). The CDR3 DNA reads TGTGCCAGCAGATTTGAGAGGACCTACACCTTC. Translating gives CASRFERTYTF.

This clonotype has ten or more counts. This chain joins TRBV6-6 and TRBJ2-1; 9 nucleotides match TRBD1. The trim removed 5 bases at V and 3 bases at J, leaving 8 bases unmatched. CDR1 is MNHNY, CDR2 SVGAGI, per germline (reference sequence). The CDR3 covers 16 residues. The CDR3 sequence is CASSPLRDRVYNEQFF. The CDR3, as DNA: TGTGCCAGCAGTCCCCTGAGGGACAGGGTCTACAATGAGCAGTTCTTC.

This clonotype was seen more than once but under ten times. The gene calls are TRBV10-3 and TRBJ1-6, with D possibly being TRBD1 (6 bases). Germline V lookup: CDR1 ENHRY, CDR2 SYGVKD. The V gene lost 9 bases and the J gene lost 10 bases, with 16 bases spanning the gap. The CDR3 has 13 amino acids. CDR3 amino acids: CAITGSVGSPLHF. CDR3 in DNA: TGTGCCATTACAGGGTCGGTAGGGTCACCCCTCCACTTT.

This clonotype has only a few counts. In nucleotides, the CDR3 is TGTGCCAGCAGTCCTACCGGGACTAGCGGGAACGTGGCCTACGAGCAGTACTTC. Protein: CASSPTGTSGNVAYEQYF. The chain recombines TRBV2 with TRBJ2-7, with 13 nucleotides matching TRBD2. With V trimmed by 5 bases and J by 2 bases, 12 bases remained unmatched. Germline CDR1 is SNHLY and CDR2 is FYNNEI. This CDR3 is 18 amino acids long. Supplemented by reference TRBV2 and TRBJ2-7, the full variable domain reads EPEVTQTPSHQVTQMGQEVILRCVPISNHLYFYWYRQILGQKVEFLVSFYNNEISEKSEIFDDQFSVERPDGSNFTLKIRSTKLEDSAMYFCASSPTGTSGNVAYEQYFGPGTRLTVT.

This clonotype was recorded at least ten times. CDR3 DNA: TGTGCCAGCAGACGACTAGCGGGAGGGGACATTCAGTACTTC. Residues: CASRRLAGGDIQYF. The rearrangement links TRBV2 to TRBJ2-4, with 14 bases that match TRBD2. Trimming removed 6 bases from V and 8 bases from J; junction bases left unmatched: 3. The germline gives CDR1 SNHLY, CDR2 FYNNEI. The CDR3 is 14 residues long.

The chain joins TRBV7-9 to TRBJ2-1, with a tentative D call TRBD2 (6 bases). Per the germline V gene, CDR1 is SEHNR and CDR2 is FQNEAQ (reference sequence). V lost 4 bases and J lost 6, with 10 bases in between. The CDR3 runs to 13 residues. The CDR3 protein is CASSWRVANEQFF. The DNA of the CDR3 is TGTGCCAGCAGCTGGAGGGTGGCCAATGAGCAGTTCTTC.

This clonotype was counted a few times. V usage is TRBV4-1 and J usage is TRBJ2-3; 8 bases map to TRBD1. CDR1 MGHRA and CDR2 YSYEKL come from the germline V gene. There are 15 residues in the CDR3. V was pared by 2 bases and J by 4 bases, with 5 bases of the junction left unmatched. The CDR3 sequence: CASSQWTGFADTQYF. CDR3 coding DNA: TGCGCCAGCAGCCAATGGACAGGGTTCGCAGATACGCAGTATTTT.

The sample holds a few counts of this clonotype. The genes are TRBV6-2 or TRBV6-3 and TRBJ2-3; 9 nucleotides agree with TRBD2. V was clipped by 5 bases and J by 3 bases; unmatched bases: 12. CDR3 length equals 17 residues. Germline V gene sequence: CDR1 MNHEY, CDR2 SVGEGT. This chain's CDR3 is CASSPKTSGRATDTQYF. CDR3 in DNA: TGTGCCAGCAGTCCCAAGACTAGCGGCCGGGCTACAGATACGCAGTATTTT.

This clonotype has at least ten counts. The genes are TRBV20-1 and TRBJ2-5; D remains ambiguous. The V end lost 7 bases, the J end lost 2 bases, and 14 bases lay between the germline ends. This CDR3 spans 13 amino acids. Per the germline V gene, CDR1 is DFQATT and CDR2 is SNEGSKA (reference sequence). The CDR3 DNA sequence: TGCAGTGATACCAGGCAAGCACAAGAGACCCAGTACTTC. This translates into CSDTRQAQETQYF.